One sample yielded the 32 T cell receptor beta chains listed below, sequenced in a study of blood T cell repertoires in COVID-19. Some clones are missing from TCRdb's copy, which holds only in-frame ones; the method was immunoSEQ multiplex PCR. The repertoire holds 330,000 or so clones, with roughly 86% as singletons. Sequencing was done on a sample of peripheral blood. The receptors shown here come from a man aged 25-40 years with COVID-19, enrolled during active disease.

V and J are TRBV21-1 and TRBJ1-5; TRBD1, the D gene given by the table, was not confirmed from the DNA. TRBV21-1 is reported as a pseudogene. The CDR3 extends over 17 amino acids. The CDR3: CASSLRQVGYSNQPQHF. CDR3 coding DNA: TGTGCCAGCAGCCTTAGACAGGTGGGGTATAGCAATCAGCCCCAGCATTTT.

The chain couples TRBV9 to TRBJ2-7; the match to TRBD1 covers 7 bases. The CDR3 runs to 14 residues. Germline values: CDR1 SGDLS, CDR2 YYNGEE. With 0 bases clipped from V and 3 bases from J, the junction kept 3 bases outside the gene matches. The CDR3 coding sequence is TGTGCCAGCAGCGTAGGACAGGGAGACTACGAGCAGTACTTC. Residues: CASSVGQGDYEQYF.

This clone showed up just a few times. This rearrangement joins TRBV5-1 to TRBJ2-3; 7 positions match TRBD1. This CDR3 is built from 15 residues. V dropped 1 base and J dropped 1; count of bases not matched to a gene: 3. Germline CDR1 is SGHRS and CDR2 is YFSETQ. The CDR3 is CASSLRQGRTDTQYF. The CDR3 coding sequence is TGCGCCAGCAGCTTGCGACAGGGTCGCACAGATACGCAGTATTTT.

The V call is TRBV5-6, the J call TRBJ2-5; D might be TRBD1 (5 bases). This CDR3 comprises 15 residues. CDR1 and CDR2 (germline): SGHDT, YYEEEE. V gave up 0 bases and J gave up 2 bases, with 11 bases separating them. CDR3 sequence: CASSLGMGLQETQYF. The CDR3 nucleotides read TGTGCCAGCAGCTTGGGGATGGGGCTTCAAGAGACCCAGTACTTC.

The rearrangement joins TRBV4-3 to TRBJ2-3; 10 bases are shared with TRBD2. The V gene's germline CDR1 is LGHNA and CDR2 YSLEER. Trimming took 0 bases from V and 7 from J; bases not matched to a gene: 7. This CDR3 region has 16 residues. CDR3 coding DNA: TGCGCCAGCAGCCAAGATAGGGCTAGCGGGGGAAATACGCAGTATTTT. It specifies CASSQDRASGGNTQYF.

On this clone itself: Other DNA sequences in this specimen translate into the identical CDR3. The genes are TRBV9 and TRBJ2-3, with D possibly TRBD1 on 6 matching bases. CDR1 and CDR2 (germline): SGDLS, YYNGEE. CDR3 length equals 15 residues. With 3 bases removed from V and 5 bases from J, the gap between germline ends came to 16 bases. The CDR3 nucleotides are TGTGCCAGCAGCGCCCTCGGGACATCGGGAGATACGCAGTATTTT. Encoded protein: CASSALGTSGDTQYF.

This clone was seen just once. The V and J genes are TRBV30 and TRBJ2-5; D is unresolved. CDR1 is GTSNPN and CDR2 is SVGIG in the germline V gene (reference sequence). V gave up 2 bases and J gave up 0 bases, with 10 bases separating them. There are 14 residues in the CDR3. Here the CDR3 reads CAWSSDKDQETQYF. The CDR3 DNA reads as TGTGCCTGGAGTTCCGACAAGGACCAAGAGACCCAGTACTTC.

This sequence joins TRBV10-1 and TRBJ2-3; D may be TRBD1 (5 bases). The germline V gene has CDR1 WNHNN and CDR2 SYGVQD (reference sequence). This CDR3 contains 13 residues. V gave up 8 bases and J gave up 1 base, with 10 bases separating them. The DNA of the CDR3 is TGCGCCAGCGAAGCACAGGGCACAGATACGCAGTATTTT. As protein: CASEAQGTDTQYF.

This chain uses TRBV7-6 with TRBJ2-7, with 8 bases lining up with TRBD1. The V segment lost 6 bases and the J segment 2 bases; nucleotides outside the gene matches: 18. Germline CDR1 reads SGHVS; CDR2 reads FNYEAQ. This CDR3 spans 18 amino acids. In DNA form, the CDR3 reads TGTGCCAGCAGTTCCTACAGGGGGTATTCTCCCTGGACCTACGAGCAGTACTTC. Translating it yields CASSSYRGYSPWTYEQYF.

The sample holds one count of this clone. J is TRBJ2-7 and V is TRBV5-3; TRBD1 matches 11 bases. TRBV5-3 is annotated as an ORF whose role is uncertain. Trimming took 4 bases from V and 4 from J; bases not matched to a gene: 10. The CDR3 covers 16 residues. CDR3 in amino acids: CARSLSDRGHGYEQYF. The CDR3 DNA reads TGTGCCAGAAGCCTCTCGGACAGGGGGCATGGGTACGAGCAGTACTTC.

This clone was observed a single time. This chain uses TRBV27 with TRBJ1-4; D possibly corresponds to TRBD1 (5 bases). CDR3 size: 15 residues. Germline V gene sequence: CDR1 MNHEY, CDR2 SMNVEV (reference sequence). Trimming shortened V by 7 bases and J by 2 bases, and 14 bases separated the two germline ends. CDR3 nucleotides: TGTGCCAGCACCTTCTGGGGGGGGACTAATGAAAAACTGTTTTTT. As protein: CASTFWGGTNEKLFF.

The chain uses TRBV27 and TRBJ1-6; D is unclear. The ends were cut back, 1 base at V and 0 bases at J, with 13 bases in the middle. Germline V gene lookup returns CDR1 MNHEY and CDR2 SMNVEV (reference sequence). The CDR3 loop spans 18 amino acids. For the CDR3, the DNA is TGTGCCAGCAGTTTATTTGTGCAGGCGAGCTCCTATAATTCACCCCTCCACTTT. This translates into CASSLFVQASSYNSPLHF.

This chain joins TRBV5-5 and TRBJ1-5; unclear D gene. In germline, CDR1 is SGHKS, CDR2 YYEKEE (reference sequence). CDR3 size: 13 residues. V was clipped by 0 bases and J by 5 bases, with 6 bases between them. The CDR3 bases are TGTGCCAGCAGCTTGGGAGGTTATCAGCCCCAGCATTTT. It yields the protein CASSLGGYQPQHF.

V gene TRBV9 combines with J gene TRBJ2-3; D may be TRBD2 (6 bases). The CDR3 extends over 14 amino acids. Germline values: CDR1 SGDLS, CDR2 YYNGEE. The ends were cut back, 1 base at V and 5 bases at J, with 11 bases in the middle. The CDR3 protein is CASSVSSGGDTQYF. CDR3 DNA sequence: TGTGCCAGCAGCGTATCGTCCGGGGGAGATACGCAGTATTTT.

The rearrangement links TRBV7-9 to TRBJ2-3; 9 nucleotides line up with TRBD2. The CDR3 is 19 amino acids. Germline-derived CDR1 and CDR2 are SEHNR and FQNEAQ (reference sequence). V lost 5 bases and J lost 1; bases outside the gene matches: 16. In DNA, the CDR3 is TGTGCCAGCAGCCGATCCCTCTCTACTAGCGGGTCACGCACAGATACGCAGTATTTT. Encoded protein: CASSRSLSTSGSRTDTQYF.

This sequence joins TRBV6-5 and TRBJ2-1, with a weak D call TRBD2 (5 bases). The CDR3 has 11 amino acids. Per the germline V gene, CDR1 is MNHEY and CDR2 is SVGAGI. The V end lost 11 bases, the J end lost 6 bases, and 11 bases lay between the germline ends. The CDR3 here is CASRGINEQFF. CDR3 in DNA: TGTGCCTCCCGAGGGATCAATGAGCAGTTCTTC.

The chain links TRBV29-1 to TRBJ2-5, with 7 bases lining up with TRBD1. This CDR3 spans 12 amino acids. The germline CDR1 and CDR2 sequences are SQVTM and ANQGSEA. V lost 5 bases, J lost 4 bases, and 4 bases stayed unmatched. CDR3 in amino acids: CSVPTGLETQYF. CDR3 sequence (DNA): TGCAGCGTTCCGACAGGGCTAGAGACCCAGTACTTC.

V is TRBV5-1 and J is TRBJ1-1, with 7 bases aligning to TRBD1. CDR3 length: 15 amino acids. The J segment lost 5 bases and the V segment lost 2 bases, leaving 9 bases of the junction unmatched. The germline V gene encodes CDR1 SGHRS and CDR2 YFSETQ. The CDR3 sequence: CASSFITGVRTEAFF. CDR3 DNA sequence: TGCGCCAGCAGCTTCATTACAGGGGTACGGACTGAAGCTTTCTTT. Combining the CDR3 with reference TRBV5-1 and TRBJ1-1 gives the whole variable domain KAGVTQTPRYLIKTRGQQVTLSCSPISGHRSVSWYQQTPGQGLQFLFEYFSETQRNKGNFPGRFSGRQFSNSRSEMNVSTLELGDSALYLCASSFITGVRTEAFFGQGTRLTVV.

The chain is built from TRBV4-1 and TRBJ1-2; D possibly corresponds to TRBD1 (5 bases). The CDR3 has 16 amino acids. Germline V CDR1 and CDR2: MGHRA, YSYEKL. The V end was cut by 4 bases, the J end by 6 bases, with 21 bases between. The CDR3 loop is CASSPPYLLDINGYTF. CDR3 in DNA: TGCGCCAGCAGCCCCCCTTACCTTTTGGACATCAATGGCTACACCTTC.

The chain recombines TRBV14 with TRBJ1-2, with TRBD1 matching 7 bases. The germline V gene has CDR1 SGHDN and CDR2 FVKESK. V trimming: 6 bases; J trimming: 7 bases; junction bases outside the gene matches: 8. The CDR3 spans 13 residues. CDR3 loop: CASSQDRSGGYTF. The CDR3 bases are TGTGCCAGCAGTCAGGACAGGTCGGGTGGCTACACCTTC.

The CDR3 here is CASSIGTGSTYEQYF. CDR3 in DNA: TGTGCCAGCAGTATAGGGACAGGGTCGACCTACGAGCAGTACTTC. This chain joins TRBV27 and TRBJ2-7; TRBD1 aligns across 9 bases. V trimming: 5 bases; J trimming: 2 bases; junction bases outside the gene matches: 7. Germline CDR1 is MNHEY and CDR2 is SMNVEV (reference sequence). The CDR3 covers 15 residues.

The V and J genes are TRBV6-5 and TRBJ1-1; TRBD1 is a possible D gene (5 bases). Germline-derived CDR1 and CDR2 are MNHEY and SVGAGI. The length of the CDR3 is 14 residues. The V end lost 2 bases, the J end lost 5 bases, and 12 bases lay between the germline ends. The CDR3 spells CASSYVREGTEAFF. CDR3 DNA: TGTGCCAGCAGTTACGTACGGGAGGGGACTGAAGCTTTCTTT.

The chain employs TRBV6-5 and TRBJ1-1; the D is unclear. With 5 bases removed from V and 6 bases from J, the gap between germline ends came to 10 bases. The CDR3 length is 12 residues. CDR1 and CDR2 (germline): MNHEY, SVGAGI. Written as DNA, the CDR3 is TGTGCCAGCAGTCTTGGCCCCTCTGAAGCTTTCTTT. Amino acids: CASSLGPSEAFF.

CDR3 in DNA: TGTGCCAGCTCACCAAGGAGAAACTCAGATACGCAGTATTTT. It is translated as CASSPRRNSDTQYF. The chain recombines TRBV18 with TRBJ2-3; no clear D gene. V gave up 2 bases and J gave up 4 bases, with 10 bases separating them. This CDR3 comprises 14 residues. Per germline, CDR1 KGHSH and CDR2 LQKENI. The full variable domain, completed using reference TRBV18 and TRBJ2-3, is NAGVMQNPRHLVRRRGQEARLRCSPMKGHSHVYWYRQLPEEGLKFMVYLQKENIIDESGMPKERFSAEFPKEGPSILRIQQVVRGDSAAYFCASSPRRNSDTQYFGPGTRLTVL.

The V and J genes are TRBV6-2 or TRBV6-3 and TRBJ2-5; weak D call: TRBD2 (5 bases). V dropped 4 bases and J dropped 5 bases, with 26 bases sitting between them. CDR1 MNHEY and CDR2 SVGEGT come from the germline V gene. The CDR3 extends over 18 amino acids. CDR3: CASSFQSSASWSVETQYF. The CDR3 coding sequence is TGTGCCAGCAGTTTCCAATCCTCGGCTAGCTGGTCCGTGGAGACCCAGTACTTC.

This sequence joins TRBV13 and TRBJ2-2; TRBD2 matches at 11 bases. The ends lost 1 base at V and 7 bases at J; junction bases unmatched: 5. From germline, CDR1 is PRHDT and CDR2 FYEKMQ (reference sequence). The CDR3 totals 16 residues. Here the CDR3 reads CASSLVAGGPFGELFF. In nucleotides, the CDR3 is TGTGCCAGCAGCTTAGTAGCGGGAGGGCCCTTCGGGGAGCTGTTTTTT. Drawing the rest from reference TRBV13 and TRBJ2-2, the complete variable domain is AAGVIQSPRHLIKEKRETATLKCYPIPRHDTVYWYQQGPGQDPQFLISFYEKMQSDKGSIPDRFSAQQFSDYHSELNMSSLELGDSALYFCASSLVAGGPFGELFFGEGSRLTVL.

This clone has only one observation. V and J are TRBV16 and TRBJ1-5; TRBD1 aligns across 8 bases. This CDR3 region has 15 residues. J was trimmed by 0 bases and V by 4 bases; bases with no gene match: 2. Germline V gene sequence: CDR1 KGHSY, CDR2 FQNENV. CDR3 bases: TGTGCCAGCAGCCGACAGGGGAATAGCAATCAGCCCCAGCATTTT. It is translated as CASSRQGNSNQPQHF.

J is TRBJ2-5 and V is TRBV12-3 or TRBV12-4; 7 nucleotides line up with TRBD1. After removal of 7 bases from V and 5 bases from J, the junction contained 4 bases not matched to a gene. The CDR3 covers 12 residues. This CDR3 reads CASKGGAETQYF. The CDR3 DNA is TGTGCCAGCAAAGGGGGCGCTGAGACCCAGTACTTC.

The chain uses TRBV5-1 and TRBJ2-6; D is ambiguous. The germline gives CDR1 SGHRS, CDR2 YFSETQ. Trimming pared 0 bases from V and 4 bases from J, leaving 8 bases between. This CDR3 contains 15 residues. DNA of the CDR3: TGCGCCAGCAGCTTGGGGAGCGAAGGGGCCAACGTCCTGACTTTC. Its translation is CASSLGSEGANVLTF.

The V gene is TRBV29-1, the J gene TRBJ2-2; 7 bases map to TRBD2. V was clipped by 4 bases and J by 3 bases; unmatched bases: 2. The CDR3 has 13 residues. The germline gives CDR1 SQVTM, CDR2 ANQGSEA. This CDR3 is CSVGLADTGELFF. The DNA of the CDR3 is TGCAGCGTTGGACTAGCCGACACCGGGGAGCTGTTTTTT.

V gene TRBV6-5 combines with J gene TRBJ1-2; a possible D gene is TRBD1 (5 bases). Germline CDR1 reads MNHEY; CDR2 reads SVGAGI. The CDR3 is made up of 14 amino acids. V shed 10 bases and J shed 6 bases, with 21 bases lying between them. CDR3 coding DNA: TGTGCCACCTGGGGGGACTCACTGGGTAATGGCTACACCTTC. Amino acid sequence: CATWGDSLGNGYTF.

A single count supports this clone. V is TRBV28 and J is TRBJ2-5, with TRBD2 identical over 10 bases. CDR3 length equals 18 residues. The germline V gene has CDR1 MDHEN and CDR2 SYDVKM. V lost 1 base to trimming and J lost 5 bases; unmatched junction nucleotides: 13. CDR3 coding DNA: TGTGCCAGCAGTTTATTGTTTTCTAGCGGGAGTGAAAGGGAGACCCAGTACTTC. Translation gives CASSLLFSSGSERETQYF.